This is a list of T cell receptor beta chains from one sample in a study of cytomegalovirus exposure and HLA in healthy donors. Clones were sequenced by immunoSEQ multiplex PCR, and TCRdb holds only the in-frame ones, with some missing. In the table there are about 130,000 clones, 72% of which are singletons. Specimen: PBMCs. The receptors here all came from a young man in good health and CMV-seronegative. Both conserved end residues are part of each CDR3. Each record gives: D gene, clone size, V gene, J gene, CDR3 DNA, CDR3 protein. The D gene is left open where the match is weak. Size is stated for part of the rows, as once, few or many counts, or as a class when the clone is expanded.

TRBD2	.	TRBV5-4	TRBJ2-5	TGTGCCAGCAGCTTCGGACTAGAAAAGCAAGAGGCCCAGTACTTC	CASSFGLEKQEAQYF
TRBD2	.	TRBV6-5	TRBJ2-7	TGTGCCAGCAGGAGTCTAGCGGGGGCTTCCTACGAGCAGTACTTC	CASRSLAGASYEQYF
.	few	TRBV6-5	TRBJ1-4	TGTGCCAGCAGTTACTCGATCCACGACCCGAGGCTGTTTTTT	CASSYSIHDPRLFF
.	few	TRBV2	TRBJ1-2	TGTGCCAGCAGTGATTTGACAGTGGGAGGCTACACCTTC	CASSDLTVGGYTF
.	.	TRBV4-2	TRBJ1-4	TGTGCCAGCAGCCCGGACAGTTGGCGGGAAAAACTGTTTTTT	CASSPDSWREKLFF
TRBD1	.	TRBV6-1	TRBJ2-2	TGTGCCAGCAGTGAAGGACAGGGTGGCGGGGAGCTGTTTTTT	CASSEGQGGGELFF
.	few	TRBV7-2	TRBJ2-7	TGTGCCAGCAGCGAGCGTTCCGCCCAGTCCTACGAGCAGTACTTC	CASSERSAQSYEQYF
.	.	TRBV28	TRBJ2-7	TGTGCCAGCAGTTTAGCAGGGGACGAGCAGTACTTC	CASSLAGDEQYF
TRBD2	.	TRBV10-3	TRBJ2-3	TGTGCCATCATGGAGACTAGCGGGGGCACAGATACGCAGTATTTT	CAIMETSGGTDTQYF
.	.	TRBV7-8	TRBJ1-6	TGTGCCAGCAGCCGGGGAGCAGGGGTATCACCCCTCCACTTT	CASSRGAGVSPLHF